The 23 T cell receptor beta chains presented below share a single source sample, sequenced in a study of T-cell reconstitution after alpha-beta-depleted transplantation in children. Unique molecular identifiers were incorporated into the prepared TCRbeta library. TCRdb recomputed calls from the PCR reads with MiXCR, one row per CDR3 protein. This sample has 500,000 to 750,000 distinct CDR3 sequences, with 13% found just once. The input for sequencing was PBMCs, mostly from graft donor cells, taken 360 days after TCRalphabeta/CD19-depleted stem cell transplant. Receptors originate from a male patient aged 10-17 years who had a stem cell transplant for acute myeloid leukemia, so the T cells may come from the graft donor.

V usage is TRBV18 and J usage is TRBJ2-5; perhaps TRBD2 as D (5 bases). Germline values: CDR1 KGHSH, CDR2 LQKENI. This CDR3 region has 13 residues. Trimming cost V 2 bases and J 5 bases, with 9 bases left between them. The CDR3 here is CASSPLARETQYF. The CDR3, as DNA: TGTGCCAGCTCACCATTAGCGCGGGAGACCCAGTACTTC.

This clonotype was detected many times. This chain links TRBV27 with TRBJ2-7, with 9 nucleotides matching TRBD2. The junction had 4 bases not matched to a gene; V was cut back by 3 bases and J by 1 base. Germline V gene lookup returns CDR1 MNHEY and CDR2 SMNVEV (reference sequence). This CDR3 contains 15 residues. CDR3 nucleotides: TGTGCCAGCAGTTTCGTAGCGGGAGTATCCTACGAGCAGTACTTC. As protein: CASSFVAGVSYEQYF.

This clonotype occurred a few times. V is TRBV20-1 and J is TRBJ2-3; no reliable D call. The CDR3 is 13 residues long. Per the germline V gene, CDR1 is DFQATT and CDR2 is SNEGSKA (reference sequence). Trimming took 2 bases from V and 2 from J, leaving 8 bases between them. The CDR3 loop is CSARSQVTDTQYF. The CDR3 bases are TGCAGTGCTAGAAGCCAGGTCACAGATACGCAGTATTTT.

This clonotype has at least ten counts. The rearrangement links TRBV24-1 to TRBJ2-3; 14 nucleotides align to TRBD2. Unmatched junction bases numbered 6, after V lost 4 bases and J lost 4 bases. This CDR3 contains 17 residues. CDR1 is KGHDR, CDR2 SFDVKD, per germline. CDR3 in DNA: TGTGCCACCAGTGACCTCGGGACTAGCGGGGGCCCAGATACGCAGTATTTT. Protein: CATSDLGTSGGPDTQYF.

This clonotype was counted many times. The chain links TRBV4-3 to TRBJ2-7; 13 bases map to TRBD2. The junction had 9 bases not matched to a gene; V was cut back by 1 base and J by 6 bases. CDR1 and CDR2 (germline): LGHNA, YSLEER. The CDR3 runs to 17 residues. The CDR3 sequence is CASSQAFGTSGKGEQYF. The CDR3 DNA reads as TGCGCCAGCAGCCAAGCTTTCGGGACTAGCGGGAAAGGCGAGCAGTACTTC.

V is TRBV28 and J is TRBJ2-7; TRBD1 matches 7 bases. Per the germline V gene, CDR1 is MDHEN and CDR2 is SYDVKM. The CDR3 consists of 16 residues. With V trimmed by 6 bases and J by 0 bases, 11 bases remained unmatched. This CDR3 is CASRHPSGQSSYEQYF. As DNA, the CDR3 is TGTGCCAGCAGACACCCTTCGGGACAGAGCTCCTACGAGCAGTACTTC.

A few counts support this clonotype. This rearrangement joins TRBV7-3 to TRBJ2-2; D is unresolved. The CDR3 loop spans 13 amino acids. Germline V lookup: CDR1 SGHTA, CDR2 FQGTGA. Trimming cost V 5 bases and J 6 bases, with 10 bases left between them. CDR3 nucleotides: TGTGCCAGCAGCGCCCTAGGCGCCGGGGAGCTGTTTTTT. This gives the protein CASSALGAGELFF.

This clonotype was seen a handful of times. This chain links TRBV12-3 or TRBV12-4 with TRBJ2-7; 7 positions agree with TRBD2. Trimming took 8 bases from V and 0 from J; bases not matched to a gene: 13. This CDR3 comprises 16 residues. CDR3 DNA sequence: TGTGCCAGCCGAGGGATCCACGGGACTAACTCCTACGAGCAGTACTTC. It specifies CASRGIHGTNSYEQYF.

This clonotype was counted a few times. V and J are TRBV18 and TRBJ2-7; TRBD2 aligns across 7 bases. There are 13 residues in the CDR3. Trimming removed 3 bases from V and 7 bases from J; junction bases left unmatched: 6. Looked up from germline, CDR1 is KGHSH and CDR2 is LQKENI. As DNA, the CDR3 is TGTGCCAGCTCACCTAGGTCGGGGGGAGAGCAGTACTTC. It codes for CASSPRSGGEQYF. Combining the CDR3 with reference TRBV18 and TRBJ2-7 gives the whole variable domain NAGVMQNPRHLVRRRGQEARLRCSPMKGHSHVYWYRQLPEEGLKFMVYLQKENIIDESGMPKERFSAEFPKEGPSILRIQQVVRGDSAAYFCASSPRSGGEQYFGPGTRLTVT.

This clonotype was counted at least ten times. J is TRBJ1-1 and V is TRBV20-1; the match to TRBD1 covers 7 bases. The CDR3 has 15 amino acids. The V segment lost 5 bases and the J segment 3 bases; nucleotides outside the gene matches: 12. Germline V lookup: CDR1 DFQATT, CDR2 SNEGSKA (reference sequence). The CDR3 DNA reads as TGCAGTGCTGGCCCCGACAGGGAGAGGGACACTGAAGCTTTCTTT. Protein sequence: CSAGPDRERDTEAFF.

The gene calls are TRBV20-1 and TRBJ2-3; D unresolved. The CDR3 totals 12 residues. The ends were cut back, 7 bases at V and 4 bases at J, with 12 bases in the middle. The germline V gene encodes CDR1 DFQATT and CDR2 SNEGSKA (reference sequence). CDR3 protein: CSENSGSDTQYF. CDR3 nucleotides: TGCAGTGAGAACTCTGGGTCAGATACGCAGTATTTT.

J is TRBJ2-4 and V is TRBV20-1; 8 nucleotides align to TRBD2. The CDR3 runs to 15 residues. V trimming: 3 bases; J trimming: 1 base; junction bases outside the gene matches: 5. Germline CDR1 reads DFQATT; CDR2 reads SNEGSKA (reference sequence). CDR3 loop: CSASWTGGAKNIQYF. The CDR3 DNA is TGCAGTGCTAGTTGGACGGGGGGGGCCAAAAACATTCAGTACTTC.

In its sample, this clonotype was seen a few times. The rearrangement joins TRBV18 to TRBJ2-7, with TRBD1 matching 8 bases. The CDR3 sequence is 16 residues long. CDR1 KGHSH and CDR2 LQKENI come from the germline V gene. The V segment lost 4 bases and the J segment 6 bases; nucleotides outside the gene matches: 14. The CDR3 loop is CASSRGQGDHLREQYF. In DNA, the CDR3 is TGTGCCAGCTCACGCGGACAGGGTGATCATCTTCGCGAGCAGTACTTC.

The sample holds a few counts of this clonotype. This chain links TRBV28 with TRBJ2-2; D is possibly TRBD2 (6 bases). The germline CDR1 and CDR2 sequences are MDHEN and SYDVKM. V was cut by 11 bases and J by 1 base, with 11 bases left in between. This CDR3 region has 13 residues. The CDR3 sequence is CALGGGNTGELFF. Written as DNA, the CDR3 is TGTGCCCTCGGGGGTGGGAACACCGGGGAGCTGTTTTTT. Complete variable domain (other parts from reference TRBV28 and TRBJ2-2): DVKVTQSSRYLVKRTGEKVFLECVQDMDHENMFWYRQDPGLGLRLIYFSYDVKMKEKGDIPEGYSVSREKKERFSLILESASTNQTSMYLCALGGGNTGELFFGEGSRLTVL.

This clonotype was observed a handful of times. V and J are TRBV12-3 or TRBV12-4 and TRBJ2-7, with D unresolved. The CDR3 is 15 residues long. With 2 bases removed from V and 0 bases from J, the gap between germline ends came to 11 bases. CDR3 amino acids: CASSLFSEPSYEQYF. The CDR3 DNA reads as TGTGCCAGCAGTTTATTCTCCGAGCCCTCCTACGAGCAGTACTTC.

This clonotype was seen a handful of times. The chain combines TRBV7-8 with TRBJ1-1, with 7 bases lining up with TRBD1. The CDR3 loop spans 13 amino acids. V was clipped by 6 bases and J by 3 bases; unmatched bases: 4. Germline CDR1 is SGHVS and CDR2 is FQNEAQ. The CDR3 protein is CASSRDRHTEAFF. CDR3 coding DNA: TGTGCCAGCAGTCGGGACAGACACACTGAAGCTTTCTTT.

This clonotype was observed a handful of times. The rearrangement uses TRBV12-3 or TRBV12-4 and TRBJ2-1; 10 bases fit TRBD2. The V and J ends lost 6 bases and 7 bases, in that order; junction bases with no gene match: 6. The length of the CDR3 is 14 residues. CDR3 in amino acids: CASSYLAGENEQFF. The CDR3 nucleotides read TGTGCCAGCAGCTATCTAGCGGGAGAGAATGAGCAGTTCTTC.

This chain connects TRBV5-5 to TRBJ2-7; D is undetermined. Trimming pared 0 bases from V and 2 bases from J, leaving 9 bases between. This CDR3 is built from 14 residues. The germline V gene has CDR1 SGHKS and CDR2 YYEKEE (reference sequence). The DNA of the CDR3 is TGTGCCAGCAGCTTGGGGCTGGAACCCTACGAGCAGTACTTC. It translates to CASSLGLEPYEQYF. Supplemented by reference TRBV5-5 and TRBJ2-7, the full variable domain reads DAGVTQSPTHLIKTRGQQVTLRCSPISGHKSVSWYQQVLGQGPQFIFQYYEKEERGRGNFPDRFSARQFPNYSSELNVNALLLGDSALYLCASSLGLEPYEQYFGPGTRLTVT.

This clonotype showed up many times. V and J are TRBV5-1 and TRBJ2-1; D is ambiguous. V lost 3 bases, J lost 9 bases, and 4 bases lay in between. CDR1 SGHRS and CDR2 YFSETQ come from the germline V gene. The CDR3 has 10 residues. Here the CDR3 reads CASSWREQFF. The CDR3 DNA reads TGCGCCAGCAGCTGGCGTGAGCAGTTCTTC.

This sequence joins TRBV7-3 and TRBJ2-1, with D unresolved. This CDR3 contains 16 residues. V shed 1 base and J shed 0 bases, with 10 bases lying between them. Germline CDR1 is SGHTA and CDR2 is FQGTGA. CDR3 loop: CASSLNQFSSYNEQFF. The CDR3 DNA reads as TGTGCCAGCAGCTTAAATCAGTTTAGCTCCTACAATGAGCAGTTCTTC. The entire variable domain, with the rest obtained from reference TRBV7-3 and TRBJ2-1, is as follows: GAGVSQTPSNKVTEKGKYVELRCDPISGHTALYWYRQSLGQGPEFLIYFQGTGAADDSGLPNDRFFAVRPEGSVSTLKIQRTERGDSAVYLCASSLNQFSSYNEQFFGPGTRLTVL.

The chain uses TRBV28 and TRBJ1-5; 7 bases are a match to TRBD1. CDR3 length: 16 residues. The V segment lost 6 bases and the J segment 4 bases; nucleotides outside the gene matches: 12. CDR1 MDHEN and CDR2 SYDVKM come from the germline V gene. CDR3 coding DNA: TGTGCCAGCAGGCGGTACGAGGGACAGAATAATCAGCCCCAGCATTTT. Its protein is CASRRYEGQNNQPQHF. The whole variable domain, filled in from reference TRBV28 and TRBJ1-5, reads DVKVTQSSRYLVKRTGEKVFLECVQDMDHENMFWYRQDPGLGLRLIYFSYDVKMKEKGDIPEGYSVSREKKERFSLILESASTNQTSMYLCASRRYEGQNNQPQHFGDGTRLSIL.

The table lists this clonotype with many counts. The chain combines TRBV12-3 or TRBV12-4 with TRBJ2-1; TRBD1 or TRBD2 may be the D gene (7 bases each). Trimming took off 3 bases at V and 3 bases at J, with 18 bases between the two ends. CDR3 length: 17 amino acids. The CDR3 DNA sequence: TGTGCCAGCAGTTTCTTAGTCAGGGGGGGCCTCTACAATGAGCAGTTCTTC. Amino acid sequence: CASSFLVRGGLYNEQFF.

The V gene is TRBV7-3, the J gene TRBJ1-1; no clear D. V was trimmed by 2 bases and J by 4 bases, leaving 11 bases between them. This CDR3 region has 14 residues. In germline, CDR1 is SGHTA, CDR2 FQGTGA. The CDR3 is CASSLQLGSTEAFF. As DNA, the CDR3 is TGTGCCAGCAGCTTACAGCTGGGGAGCACTGAAGCTTTCTTT.